The clone carrying this T cell receptor (beta chain) was seen only a few times. The data were obtained in a study of blood T cells in healthy people across ages. This CDR3 contains 13 residues. V was trimmed by 2 bases and J by 8 bases, leaving 9 bases between them. Primers used in a second PCR of roughly 6 to 11 cycles were a sample-barcoded 5' primer and a J-beta primer mix. Individual samples furnished no less than 3 million CDR3-containing paired-end reads apiece. One entry per CDR3 protein, called by TCRdb with MiXCR from the 5' RACE reads. The sample lists some 1,800,000 distinct CDR3 sequences; more than 35% were seen once.

The chain combines TRBV12-3 or TRBV12-4 with TRBJ1-4; D unresolved. Sequencing was carried out using blood. This receptor was identified in a human donor in good health. Written as DNA, the CDR3 is TGTGCCAGCAGTTTACCCCCCGGGGAAAAACTGTTTTTT. It codes for CASSLPPGEKLFF.